The present T cell receptor (beta chain) was sequenced within a study of T cell responses to AZD1222 COVID-19 vaccine. The study, taken as a whole, reports: The breadth and depth of Spike-specific TCRs increased once two AZD1222 doses had been given. The study sampled repertoires only after the peak T cell response. Unmutated regions of variants are reportedly targeted by nearly half of spike-specific TCRs.

On this clone itself: The antigen remains undetermined.

Repertoires were generated with immunoSEQ multiplex PCR, while TCRdb's copy carries only in-frame clones and drops some. The sample contains 100,000 to 150,000 clones, just over 90% of which appear only once. The germline V and J ends were trimmed by 6 bases and 0 bases, with 8 bases remaining between them. The CDR3 length is 14 residues. The germline V gene has CDR1 MNHEY and CDR2 SVGAGI. The source is an adult in good health. The starting material was peripheral blood, obtained on day 0 of AZD1222 vaccination. The V and J genes are TRBV6-5 and TRBJ1-4; D gene ambiguous. The CDR3 loop reads CASRGVATNEKLFF. The CDR3 bases are TGTGCCAGCAGGGGAGTTGCAACTAATGAAAAACTGTTTTTT.